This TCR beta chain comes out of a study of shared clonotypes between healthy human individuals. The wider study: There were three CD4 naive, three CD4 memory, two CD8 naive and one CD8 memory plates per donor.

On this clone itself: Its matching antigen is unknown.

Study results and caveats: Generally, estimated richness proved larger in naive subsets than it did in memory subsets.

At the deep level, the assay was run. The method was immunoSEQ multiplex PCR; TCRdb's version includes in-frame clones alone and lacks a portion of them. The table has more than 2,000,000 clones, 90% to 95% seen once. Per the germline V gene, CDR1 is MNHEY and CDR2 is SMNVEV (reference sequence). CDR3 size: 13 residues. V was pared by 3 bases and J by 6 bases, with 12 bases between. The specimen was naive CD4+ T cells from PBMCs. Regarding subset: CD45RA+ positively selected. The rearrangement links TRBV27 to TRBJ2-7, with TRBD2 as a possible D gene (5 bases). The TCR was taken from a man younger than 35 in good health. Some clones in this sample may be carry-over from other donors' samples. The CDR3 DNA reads TGTGCCAGCAGTTTCCTTGCGGGCTCCGAGCAGTACTTC. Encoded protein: CASSFLAGSEQYF.